This T cell receptor beta chain originates from a study of cytomegalovirus exposure and HLA in healthy donors. General study points: The sole available immune exposure information was CMV serostatus. Based on reports, TCR beta sequences accurately predicted HLA-A and HLA-B alleles for most subjects.

This clone was picked up one time. What it binds is not known. The CDR3 contains 18 residues. Amplification used 60 Vbeta primers and 13 Jbeta primers. As handled by the study authors: There were tens of millions of unique TCR beta chains by a later count, and some 10 million of them were shared. Generated by immunoSEQ multiplex PCR, the TCRdb table keeps only in-frame clones and is missing some. That table is the source of V, J and clone size, and D and trimming were worked out from the DNA. The table includes 150,000 to 200,000 clones, roughly four fifths detected once. The clonotype was recovered from a woman aged 40 to 50 in good health and CMV-seronegative. The sample consisted of PBMCs. V gene TRBV21-1 combines with J gene TRBJ2-2; the table's D call of TRBD2 was not tested on the DNA. TRBV21-1 is a pseudogene locus. This chain's CDR3 is CASSNPPSGVGATGELFF. In DNA, the CDR3 is TGTGCCAGCAGCAACCCCCCGAGCGGGGTCGGCGCCACCGGGGAGCTGTTTTTT.